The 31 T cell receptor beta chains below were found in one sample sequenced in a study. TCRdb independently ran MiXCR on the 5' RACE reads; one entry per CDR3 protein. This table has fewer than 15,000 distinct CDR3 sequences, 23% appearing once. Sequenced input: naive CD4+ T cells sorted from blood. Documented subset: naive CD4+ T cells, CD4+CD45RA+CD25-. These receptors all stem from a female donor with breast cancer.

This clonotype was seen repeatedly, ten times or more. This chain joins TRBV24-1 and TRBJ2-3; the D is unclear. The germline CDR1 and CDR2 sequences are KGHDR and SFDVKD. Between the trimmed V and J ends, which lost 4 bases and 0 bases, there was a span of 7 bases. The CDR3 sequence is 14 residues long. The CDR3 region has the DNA TGTGCCACCAGTGAAAACCCTAGCACAGATACGCAGTATTTT. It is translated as CATSENPSTDTQYF.

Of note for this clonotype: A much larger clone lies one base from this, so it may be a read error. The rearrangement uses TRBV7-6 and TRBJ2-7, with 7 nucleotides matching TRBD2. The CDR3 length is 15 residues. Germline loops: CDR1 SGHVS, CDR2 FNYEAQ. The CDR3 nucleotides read TGTGTCAGCAGCTCTAGCGGAGTGAGCTCCTACGAGCAGTACTTC. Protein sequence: CVSSSSGVSSYEQYF.

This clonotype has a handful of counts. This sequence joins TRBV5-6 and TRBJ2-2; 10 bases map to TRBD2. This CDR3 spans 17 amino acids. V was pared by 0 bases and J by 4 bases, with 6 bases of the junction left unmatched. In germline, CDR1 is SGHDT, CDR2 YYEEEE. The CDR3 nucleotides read TGTGCCAGCAGCTTGGCGCTAGCGGGAGCGGGCACCGGGGAGCTGTTTTTT. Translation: CASSLALAGAGTGELFF.

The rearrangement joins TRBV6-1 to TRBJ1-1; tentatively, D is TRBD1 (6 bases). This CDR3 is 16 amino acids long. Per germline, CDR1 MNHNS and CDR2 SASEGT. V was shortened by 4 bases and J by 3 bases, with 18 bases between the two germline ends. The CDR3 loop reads CASSGRDTSIDTEAFF. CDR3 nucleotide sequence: TGTGCCAGCAGTGGCCGGGACACCAGTATTGACACTGAAGCTTTCTTT.

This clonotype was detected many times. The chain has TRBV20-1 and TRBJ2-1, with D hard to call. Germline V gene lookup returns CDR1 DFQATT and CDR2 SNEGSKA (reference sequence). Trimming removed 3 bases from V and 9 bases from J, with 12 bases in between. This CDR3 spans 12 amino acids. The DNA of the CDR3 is TGCAGTGCTAGGGGCACGAAACCTGAGCAGTTCTTC. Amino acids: CSARGTKPEQFF.

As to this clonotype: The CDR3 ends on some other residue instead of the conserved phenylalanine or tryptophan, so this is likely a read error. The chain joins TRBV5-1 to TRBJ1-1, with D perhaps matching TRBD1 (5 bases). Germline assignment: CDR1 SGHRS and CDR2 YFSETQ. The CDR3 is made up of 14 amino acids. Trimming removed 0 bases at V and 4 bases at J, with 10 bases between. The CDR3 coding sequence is TGCGCCAGCAGCTTGGGGCAAAGGGGCACTGAAGCTTTCTCT. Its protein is CASSLGQRGTEAFS.

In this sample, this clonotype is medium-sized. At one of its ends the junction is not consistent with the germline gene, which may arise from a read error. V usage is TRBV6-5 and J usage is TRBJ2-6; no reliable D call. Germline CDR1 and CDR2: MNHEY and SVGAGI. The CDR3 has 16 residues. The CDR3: CASSLRPGSRANVLTF. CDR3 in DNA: TGTGCCAGCAGCCTTCGACCGGGCTCTAGGGCCAACGTCCTGACTTTC.

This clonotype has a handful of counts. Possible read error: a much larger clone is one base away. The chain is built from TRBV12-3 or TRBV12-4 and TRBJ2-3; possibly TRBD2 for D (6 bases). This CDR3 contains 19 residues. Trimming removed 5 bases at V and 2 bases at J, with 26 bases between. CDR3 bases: TGTGCCAGCAGTCCACTAAACGCCATTAGCGGAACTCCCACAGATACGCAGTATTTT. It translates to CASSPLNAISGTPTDTQYF.

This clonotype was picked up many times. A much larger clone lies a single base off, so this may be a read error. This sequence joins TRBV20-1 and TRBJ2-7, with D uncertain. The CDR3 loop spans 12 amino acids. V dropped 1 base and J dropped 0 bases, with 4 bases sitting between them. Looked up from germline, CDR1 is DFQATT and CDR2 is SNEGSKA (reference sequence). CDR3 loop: CSARADSYEQYF. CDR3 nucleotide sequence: TGCAGTGCTAGAGCAGACTCCTACGAGCAGTACTTC.

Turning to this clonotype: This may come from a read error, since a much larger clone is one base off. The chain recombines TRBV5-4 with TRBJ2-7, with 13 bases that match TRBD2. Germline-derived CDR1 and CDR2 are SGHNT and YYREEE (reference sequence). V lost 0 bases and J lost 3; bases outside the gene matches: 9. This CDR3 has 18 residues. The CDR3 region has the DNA TGTGCCAGCAGCTTGGATCCGGGACTAGCGGGATGGATCTACGAGCAGTACTTC. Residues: CASSLDPGLAGWIYEQYF.

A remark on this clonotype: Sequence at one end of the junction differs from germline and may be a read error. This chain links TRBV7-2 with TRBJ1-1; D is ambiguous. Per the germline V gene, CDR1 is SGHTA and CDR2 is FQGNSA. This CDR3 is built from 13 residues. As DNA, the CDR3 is TGTGCCAGCAGCTTAACAGCGAACACTGGAGCTTTCTTT. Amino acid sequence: CASSLTANTGAFF.

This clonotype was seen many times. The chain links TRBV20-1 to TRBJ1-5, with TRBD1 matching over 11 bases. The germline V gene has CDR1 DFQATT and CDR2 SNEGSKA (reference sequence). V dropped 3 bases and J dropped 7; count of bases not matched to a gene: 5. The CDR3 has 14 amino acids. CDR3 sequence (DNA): TGCAGTGCTAGTCGGGACAGGGGGGACCAGCCCCAGCATTTT. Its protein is CSASRDRGDQPQHF.

The CDR3 bases are TGCAGCGTTGTGAGTACACCTAGCACAGATACGCAGTATTTT. Translating it yields CSVVSTPSTDTQYF. The chain uses TRBV29-1 and TRBJ2-3, with D unclear. The CDR3 spans 14 residues. V lost 4 bases, J lost 0 bases, and 11 bases lay in between. CDR1 is SQVTM, CDR2 ANQGSEA, per germline.

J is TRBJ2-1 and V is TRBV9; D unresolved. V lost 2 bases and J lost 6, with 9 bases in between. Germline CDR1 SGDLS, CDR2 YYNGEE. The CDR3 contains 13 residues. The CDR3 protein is CASSVGVSNEQFF. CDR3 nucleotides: TGTGCCAGCAGCGTTGGGGTCAGCAATGAGCAGTTCTTC.

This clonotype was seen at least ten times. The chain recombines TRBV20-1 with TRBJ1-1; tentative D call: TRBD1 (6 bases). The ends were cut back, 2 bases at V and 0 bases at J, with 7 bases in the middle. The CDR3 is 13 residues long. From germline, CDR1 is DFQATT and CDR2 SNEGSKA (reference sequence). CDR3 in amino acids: CSARKGVNTEAFF. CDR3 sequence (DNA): TGCAGTGCTAGAAAGGGGGTGAACACTGAAGCTTTCTTT.

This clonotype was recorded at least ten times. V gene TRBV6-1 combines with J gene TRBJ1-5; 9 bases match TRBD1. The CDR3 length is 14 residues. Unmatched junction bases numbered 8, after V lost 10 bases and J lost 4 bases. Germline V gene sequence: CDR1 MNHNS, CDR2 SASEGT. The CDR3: CAISRTGANQPQHF. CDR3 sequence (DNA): TGTGCCATCTCTCGGACAGGGGCAAATCAGCCCCAGCATTTT.

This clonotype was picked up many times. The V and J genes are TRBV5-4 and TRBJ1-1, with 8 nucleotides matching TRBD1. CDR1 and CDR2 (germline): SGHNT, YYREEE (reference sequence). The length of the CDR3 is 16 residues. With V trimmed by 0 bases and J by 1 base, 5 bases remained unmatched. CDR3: CASSLGAGGANTEAFF. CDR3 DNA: TGTGCCAGCAGCTTGGGAGCAGGGGGCGCGAACACTGAAGCTTTCTTT.

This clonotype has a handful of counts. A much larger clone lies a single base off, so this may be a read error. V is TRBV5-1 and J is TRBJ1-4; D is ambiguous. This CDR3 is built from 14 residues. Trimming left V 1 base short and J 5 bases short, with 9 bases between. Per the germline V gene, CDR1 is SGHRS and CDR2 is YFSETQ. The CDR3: CASSLREWNEKLFF. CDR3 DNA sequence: TGCGCCAGCAGCTTGCGAGAGTGGAATGAAAAACTGTTTTTT.

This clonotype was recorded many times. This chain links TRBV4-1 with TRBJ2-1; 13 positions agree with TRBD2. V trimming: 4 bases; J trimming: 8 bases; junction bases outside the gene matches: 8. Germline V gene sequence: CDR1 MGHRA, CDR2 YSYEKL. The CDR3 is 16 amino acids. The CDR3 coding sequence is TGCGCCAGCAGCCGACTAACTAGCGGGAGGGCTGATGAGCAGTTCTTC. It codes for CASSRLTSGRADEQFF.

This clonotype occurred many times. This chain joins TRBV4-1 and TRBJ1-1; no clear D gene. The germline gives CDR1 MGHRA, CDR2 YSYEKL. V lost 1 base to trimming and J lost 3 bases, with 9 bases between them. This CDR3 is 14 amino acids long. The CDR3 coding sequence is TGCGCCAGCAGCCAAGGGCAGTTGGACACTGAAGCTTTCTTT. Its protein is CASSQGQLDTEAFF.

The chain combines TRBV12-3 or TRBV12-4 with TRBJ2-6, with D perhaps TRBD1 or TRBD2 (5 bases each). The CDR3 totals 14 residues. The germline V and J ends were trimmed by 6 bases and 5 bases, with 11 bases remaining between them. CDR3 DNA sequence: TGTGCCAGCAGCCGAGGGGCCCGGGCCAACGTCCTGACTTTC. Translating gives CASSRGARANVLTF.

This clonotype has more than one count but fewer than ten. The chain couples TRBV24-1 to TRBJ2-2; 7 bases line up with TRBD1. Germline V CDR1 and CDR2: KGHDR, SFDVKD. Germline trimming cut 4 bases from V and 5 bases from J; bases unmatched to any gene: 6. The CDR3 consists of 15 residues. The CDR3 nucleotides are TGTGCCACCAGTGAGGGGGACAGATTTACCGGGGAGCTGTTTTTT. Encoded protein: CATSEGDRFTGELFF.

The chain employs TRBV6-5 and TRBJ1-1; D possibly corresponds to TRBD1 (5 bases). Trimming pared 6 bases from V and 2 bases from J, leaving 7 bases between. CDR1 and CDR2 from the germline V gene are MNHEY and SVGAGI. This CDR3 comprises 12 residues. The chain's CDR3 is CASSRANTEAFF. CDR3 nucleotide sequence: TGTGCCAGCAGCAGGGCAAACACTGAAGCTTTCTTT.

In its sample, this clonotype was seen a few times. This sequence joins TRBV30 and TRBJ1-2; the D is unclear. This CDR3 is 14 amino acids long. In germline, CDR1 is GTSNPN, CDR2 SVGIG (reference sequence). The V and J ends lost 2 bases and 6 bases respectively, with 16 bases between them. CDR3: CAWSRRVLVDGYTF. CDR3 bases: TGTGCCTGGAGTCGAAGGGTCCTAGTGGATGGCTACACCTTC.

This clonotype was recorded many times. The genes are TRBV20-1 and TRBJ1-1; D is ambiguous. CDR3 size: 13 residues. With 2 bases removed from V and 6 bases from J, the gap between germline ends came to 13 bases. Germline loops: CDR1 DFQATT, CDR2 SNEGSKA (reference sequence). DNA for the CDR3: TGCAGTGCTAGATTTGCCCCTGGGGCTGAAGCTTTCTTT. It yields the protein CSARFAPGAEAFF.

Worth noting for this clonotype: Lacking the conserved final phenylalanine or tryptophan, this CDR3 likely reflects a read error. The chain's CDR3 is CASSRSENTEAFL. The CDR3 nucleotides are TGTGCCAGCAGCCGTTCGGAGAACACTGAAGCTTTCTTA. The chain has TRBV3-1 and TRBJ1-1; D remains unclear. Germline CDR1 reads LGHDT; CDR2 reads YNNKEL (reference sequence). This CDR3 comprises 13 residues. With 4 bases removed from V and 1 base from J, the gap between germline ends came to 7 bases.

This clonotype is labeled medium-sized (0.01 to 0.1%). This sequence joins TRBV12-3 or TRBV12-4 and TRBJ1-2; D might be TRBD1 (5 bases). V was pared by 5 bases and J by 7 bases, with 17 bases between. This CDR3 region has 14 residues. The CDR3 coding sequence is TGTGCCAGCAGTCCCAGGGCGTCTTGGGGTGGCTACACCTTC. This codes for CASSPRASWGGYTF.

The CDR3 region has the DNA TGTGCCAGCAGCCAAGGCCGACCGATGGCGTACGAGCAGTACTTC. As protein: CASSQGRPMAYEQYF. The chain employs TRBV3-1 and TRBJ2-7; D is ambiguous. With 1 base removed from V and 4 bases from J, the gap between germline ends came to 14 bases. Germline V gene sequence: CDR1 LGHDT, CDR2 YNNKEL (reference sequence). This CDR3 has 15 amino acids.

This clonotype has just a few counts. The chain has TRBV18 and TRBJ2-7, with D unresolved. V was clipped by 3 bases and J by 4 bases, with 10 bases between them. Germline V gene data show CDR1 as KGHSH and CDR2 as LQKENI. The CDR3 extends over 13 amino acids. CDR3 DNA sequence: TGTGCCAGCTCACCCTTGGACCGGTACGAGCAGTACTTC. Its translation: CASSPLDRYEQYF. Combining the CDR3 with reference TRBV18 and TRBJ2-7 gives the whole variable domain NAGVMQNPRHLVRRRGQEARLRCSPMKGHSHVYWYRQLPEEGLKFMVYLQKENIIDESGMPKERFSAEFPKEGPSILRIQQVVRGDSAAYFCASSPLDRYEQYFGPGTRLTVT.

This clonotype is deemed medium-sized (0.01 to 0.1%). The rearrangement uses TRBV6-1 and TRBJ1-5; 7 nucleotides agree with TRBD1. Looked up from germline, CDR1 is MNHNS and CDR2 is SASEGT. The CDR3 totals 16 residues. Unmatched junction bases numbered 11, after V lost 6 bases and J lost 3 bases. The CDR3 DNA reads TGTGCCAGCAGAGACACGACCGGGACAGACAATCAGCCCCAGCATTTT. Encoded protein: CASRDTTGTDNQPQHF.

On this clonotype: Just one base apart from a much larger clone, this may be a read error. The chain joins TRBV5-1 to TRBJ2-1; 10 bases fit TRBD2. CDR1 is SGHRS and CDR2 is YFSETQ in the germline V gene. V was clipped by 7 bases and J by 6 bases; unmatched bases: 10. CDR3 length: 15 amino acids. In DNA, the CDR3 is TGCGCCAGCGGCTCCTCAGCGGGAGGGGCCAATGAGCAGTTCTTC. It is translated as CASGSSAGGANEQFF.